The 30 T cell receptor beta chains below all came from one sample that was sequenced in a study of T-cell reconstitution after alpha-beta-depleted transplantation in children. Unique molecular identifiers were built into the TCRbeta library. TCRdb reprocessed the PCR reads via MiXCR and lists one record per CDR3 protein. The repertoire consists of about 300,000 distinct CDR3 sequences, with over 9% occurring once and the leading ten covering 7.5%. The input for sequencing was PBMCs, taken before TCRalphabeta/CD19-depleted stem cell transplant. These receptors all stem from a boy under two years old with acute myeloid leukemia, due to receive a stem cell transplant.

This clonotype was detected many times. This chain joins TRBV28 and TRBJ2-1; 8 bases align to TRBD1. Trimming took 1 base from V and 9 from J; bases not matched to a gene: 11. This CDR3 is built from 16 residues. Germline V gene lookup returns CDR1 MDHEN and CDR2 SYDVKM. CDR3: CASSLLQGAVIGEQFF. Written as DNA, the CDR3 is TGTGCCAGCAGTTTATTGCAGGGGGCGGTTATAGGTGAGCAGTTCTTC.

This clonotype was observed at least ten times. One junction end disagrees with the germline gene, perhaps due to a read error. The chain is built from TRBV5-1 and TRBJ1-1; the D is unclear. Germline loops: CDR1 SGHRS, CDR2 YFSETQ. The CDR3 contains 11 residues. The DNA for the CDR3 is TGCGCCAGCAGATCGGGAACTGAAGTTTTCTTT. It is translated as CASRSGTEVFF.

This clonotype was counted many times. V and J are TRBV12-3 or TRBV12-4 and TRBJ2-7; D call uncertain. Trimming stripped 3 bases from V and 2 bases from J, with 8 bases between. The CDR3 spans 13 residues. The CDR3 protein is CASSLGRTYEQYF. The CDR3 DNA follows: TGTGCCAGCAGTTTGGGCAGGACCTACGAGCAGTACTTC.

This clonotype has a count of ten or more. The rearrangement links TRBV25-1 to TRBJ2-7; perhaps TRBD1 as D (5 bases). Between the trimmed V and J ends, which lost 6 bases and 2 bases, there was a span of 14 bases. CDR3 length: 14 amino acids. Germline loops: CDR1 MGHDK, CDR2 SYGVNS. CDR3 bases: TGTGCCAGCAGCCCGCGGACACTCACCTACGAGCAGTACTTC. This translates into CASSPRTLTYEQYF.

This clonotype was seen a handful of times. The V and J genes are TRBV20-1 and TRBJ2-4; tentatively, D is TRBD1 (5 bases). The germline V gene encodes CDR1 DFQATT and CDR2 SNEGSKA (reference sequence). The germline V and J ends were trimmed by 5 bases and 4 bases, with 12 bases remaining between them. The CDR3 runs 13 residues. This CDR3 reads CSAADRLKNIQYF. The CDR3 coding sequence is TGCAGTGCTGCTGACAGACTTAAAAACATTCAGTACTTC.

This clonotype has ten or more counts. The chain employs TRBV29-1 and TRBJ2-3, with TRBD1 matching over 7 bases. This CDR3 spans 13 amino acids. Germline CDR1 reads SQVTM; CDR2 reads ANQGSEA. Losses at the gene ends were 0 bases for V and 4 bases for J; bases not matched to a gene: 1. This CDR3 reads CSVEEQGSDTQYF. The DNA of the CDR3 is TGCAGCGTTGAAGAACAGGGGTCAGATACGCAGTATTTT.

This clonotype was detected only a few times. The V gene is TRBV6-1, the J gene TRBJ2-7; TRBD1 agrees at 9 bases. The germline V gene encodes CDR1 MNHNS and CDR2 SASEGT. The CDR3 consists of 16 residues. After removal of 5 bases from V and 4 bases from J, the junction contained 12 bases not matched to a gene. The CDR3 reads CASSPSPTGGIYEQYF. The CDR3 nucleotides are TGTGCCAGCAGTCCCTCCCCGACAGGGGGAATTTACGAGCAGTACTTC.

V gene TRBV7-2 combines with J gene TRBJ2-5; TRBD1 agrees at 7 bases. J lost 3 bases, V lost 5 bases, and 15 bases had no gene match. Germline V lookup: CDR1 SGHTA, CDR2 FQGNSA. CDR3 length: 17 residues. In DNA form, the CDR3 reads TGTGCCAGCAGCCCCACCGGGACAGTTCAGTGGAAAGAGACCCAGTACTTC. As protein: CASSPTGTVQWKETQYF.

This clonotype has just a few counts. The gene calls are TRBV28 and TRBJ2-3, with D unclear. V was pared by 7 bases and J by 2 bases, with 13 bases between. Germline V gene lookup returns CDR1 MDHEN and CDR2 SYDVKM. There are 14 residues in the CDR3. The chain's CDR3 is CASTLIPDTDTQYF. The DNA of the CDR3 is TGTGCCAGCACCCTGATTCCGGACACAGATACGCAGTATTTT.

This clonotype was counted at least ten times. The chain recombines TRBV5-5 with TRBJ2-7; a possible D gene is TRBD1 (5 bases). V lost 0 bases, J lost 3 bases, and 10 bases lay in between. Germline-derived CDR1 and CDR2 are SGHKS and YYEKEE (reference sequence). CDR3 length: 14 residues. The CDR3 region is CASSLVGRGYEQYF. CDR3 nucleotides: TGTGCCAGCAGCTTGGTAGGTAGGGGCTACGAGCAGTACTTC.

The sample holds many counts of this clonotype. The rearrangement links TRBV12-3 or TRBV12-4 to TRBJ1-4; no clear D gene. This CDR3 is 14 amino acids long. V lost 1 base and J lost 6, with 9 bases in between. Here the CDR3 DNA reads TGTGCCAGCAGTTTAGGACGGCGGGATGAAAAACTGTTTTTT. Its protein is CASSLGRRDEKLFF.

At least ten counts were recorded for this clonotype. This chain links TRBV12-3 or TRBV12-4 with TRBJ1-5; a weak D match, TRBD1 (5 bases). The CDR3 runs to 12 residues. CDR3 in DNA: TGTGCATCGCAGGGTGGGAATCAGCCCCAGCATTTT. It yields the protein CASQGGNQPQHF.

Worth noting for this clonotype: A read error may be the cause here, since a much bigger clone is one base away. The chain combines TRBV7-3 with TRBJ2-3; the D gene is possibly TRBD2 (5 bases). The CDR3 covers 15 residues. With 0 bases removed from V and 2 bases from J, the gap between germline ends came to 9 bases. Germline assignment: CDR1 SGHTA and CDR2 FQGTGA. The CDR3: CASSLTGIPTDTQYF. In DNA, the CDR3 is TGTGCCAGCAGCTTAACCGGGATTCCCACAGATACGCAGTATTTT.

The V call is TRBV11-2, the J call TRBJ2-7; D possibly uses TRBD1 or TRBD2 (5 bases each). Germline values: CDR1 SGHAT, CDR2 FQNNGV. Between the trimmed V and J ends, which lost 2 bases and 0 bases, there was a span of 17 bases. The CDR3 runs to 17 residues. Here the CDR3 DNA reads TGTGCCAGCAGCTTACGGGGCAGTCCCTCCGGCTCCTACGAGCAGTACTTC. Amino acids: CASSLRGSPSGSYEQYF.

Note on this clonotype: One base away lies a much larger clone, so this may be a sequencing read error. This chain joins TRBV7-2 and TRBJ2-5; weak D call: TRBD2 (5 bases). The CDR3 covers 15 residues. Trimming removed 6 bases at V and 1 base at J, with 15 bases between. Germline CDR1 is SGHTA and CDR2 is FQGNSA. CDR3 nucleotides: TGTGCCAGCAGGTTATCCTCCGGGGTCCAAGAGACCCAGTACTTC. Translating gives CASRLSSGVQETQYF.

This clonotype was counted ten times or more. DNA of the CDR3: TGCGCCAGCAGCTTCGGGACAGGGGGCGACGAGCAGTACTTC. This codes for CASSFGTGGDEQYF. This rearrangement joins TRBV5-1 to TRBJ2-7; the match to TRBD1 covers 12 bases. This CDR3 comprises 14 residues. Germline CDR1 is SGHRS and CDR2 is YFSETQ. Trimming at V came to 2 bases and at J to 5 bases, leaving 2 bases not matched to a gene.

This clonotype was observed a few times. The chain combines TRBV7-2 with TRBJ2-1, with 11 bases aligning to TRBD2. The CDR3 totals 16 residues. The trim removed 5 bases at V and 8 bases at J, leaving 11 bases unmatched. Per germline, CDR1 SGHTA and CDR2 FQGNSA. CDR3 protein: CASSQLSGGANHEQFF. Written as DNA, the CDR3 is TGTGCCAGCAGCCAACTTAGCGGGGGGGCCAACCATGAGCAGTTCTTC. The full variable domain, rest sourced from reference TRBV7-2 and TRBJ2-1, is GAGVSQSPSNKVTEKGKDVELRCDPISGHTALYWYRQSLGQGLEFLIYFQGNSAPDKSGLPSDRFSAERTGGSVSTLTIQRTQQEDSAVYLCASSQLSGGANHEQFFGPGTRLTVL.

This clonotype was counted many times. This CDR3 reads CASSQTQGPYEQYF. Written as DNA, the CDR3 is TGCGCCAGCAGCCAAACGCAGGGCCCCTACGAGCAGTACTTC. V is TRBV4-3 and J is TRBJ2-7; tentatively, D is TRBD1 (5 bases). The V end was cut by 2 bases, the J end by 2 bases, with 10 bases between. Per the germline V gene, CDR1 is LGHNA and CDR2 is YSLEER. The length of the CDR3 is 14 residues.

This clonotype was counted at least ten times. The CDR3 DNA is TGTGCCAGCAGCGGTAGAGGGACGACTAGCGGTGTATACAATGAGCAGTTCTTC. Translation: CASSGRGTTSGVYNEQFF. The chain combines TRBV9 with TRBJ2-1, with 9 bases fitting TRBD2. The CDR3 extends over 18 amino acids. Per germline, CDR1 SGDLS and CDR2 YYNGEE. V shed 3 bases and J 4 bases; nucleotides not matched to a gene: 14.

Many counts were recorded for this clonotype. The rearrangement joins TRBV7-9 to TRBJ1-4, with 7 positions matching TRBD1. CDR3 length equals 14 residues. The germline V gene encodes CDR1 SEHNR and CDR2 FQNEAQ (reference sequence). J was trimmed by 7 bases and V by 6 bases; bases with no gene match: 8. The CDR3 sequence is CASSPGTVGEKLFF. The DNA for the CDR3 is TGTGCCAGCAGTCCGGGGACAGTGGGTGAAAAACTGTTTTTT.

Here the CDR3 DNA reads TGTGCCAGTAGCGGGACTTTCTCCTACGAGCAGTACTTC. This sequence encodes CASSGTFSYEQYF. The chain combines TRBV19 with TRBJ2-7; possibly TRBD2 for D (6 bases). The germline CDR1 and CDR2 sequences are LNHDA and SQIVND (reference sequence). Trimming pared 6 bases from V and 0 bases from J, leaving 9 bases between. The CDR3 consists of 13 residues. The full variable domain, its missing parts supplied by reference TRBV19 and TRBJ2-7, is DGGITQSPKYLFRKEGQNVTLSCEQNLNHDAMYWYRQDPGQGLRLIYYSQIVNDFQKGDIAEGYSVSREKKESFPLTVTSAQKNPTAFYLCASSGTFSYEQYFGPGTRLTVT.

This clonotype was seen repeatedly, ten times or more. The DNA for the CDR3 is TGCGCCAGCAGCACGCTCTCAAACAGGGACACTGAAGCTTTCTTT. Its translation is CASSTLSNRDTEAFF. This chain joins TRBV5-1 and TRBJ1-1, with D possibly being TRBD1 (6 bases). The CDR3 has 15 residues. Germline lookup yields CDR1 SGHRS and CDR2 YFSETQ. V was shortened by 4 bases and J by 3 bases, with 16 bases between the two germline ends. The full variable domain, with the rest looked up from reference TRBV5-1 and TRBJ1-1, is KAGVTQTPRYLIKTRGQQVTLSCSPISGHRSVSWYQQTPGQGLQFLFEYFSETQRNKGNFPGRFSGRQFSNSRSEMNVSTLELGDSALYLCASSTLSNRDTEAFFGQGTRLTVV.

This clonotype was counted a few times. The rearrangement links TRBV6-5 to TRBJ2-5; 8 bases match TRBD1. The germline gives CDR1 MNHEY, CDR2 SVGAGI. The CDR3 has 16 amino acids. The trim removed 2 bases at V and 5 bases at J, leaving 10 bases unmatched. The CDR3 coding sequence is TGTGCCAGCAGTTACCTCCCCCAGGGGGCGGGGGAGACCCAGTACTTC. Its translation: CASSYLPQGAGETQYF.

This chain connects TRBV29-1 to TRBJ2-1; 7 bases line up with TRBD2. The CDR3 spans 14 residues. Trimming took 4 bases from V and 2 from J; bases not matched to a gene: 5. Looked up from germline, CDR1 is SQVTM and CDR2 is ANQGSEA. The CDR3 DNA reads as TGCAGCGTTGTTGCGGGAGTAACCTACAATGAGCAGTTCTTC. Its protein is CSVVAGVTYNEQFF.

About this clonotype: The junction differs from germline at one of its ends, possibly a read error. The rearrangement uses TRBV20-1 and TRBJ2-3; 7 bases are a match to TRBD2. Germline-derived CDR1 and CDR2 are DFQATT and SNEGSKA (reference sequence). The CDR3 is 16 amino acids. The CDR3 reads CSARDVSGVSKDTQYF. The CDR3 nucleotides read TGCAGTGCTAGAGATGTGAGCGGGGTTAGCAAAGATACGCAGTATTTT.

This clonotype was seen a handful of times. The chain's CDR3 is CSARDIDQGRKYF. CDR3 sequence (DNA): TGCAGTGCTAGAGATATAGATCAGGGAAGGAAATACTTC. The chain is built from TRBV20-1 and TRBJ2-4; a possible D gene is TRBD1 (5 bases). The CDR3 sequence is 13 residues long. The germline V and J ends were trimmed by 0 bases and 16 bases, with 19 bases remaining between them. Germline assignment: CDR1 DFQATT and CDR2 SNEGSKA (reference sequence).

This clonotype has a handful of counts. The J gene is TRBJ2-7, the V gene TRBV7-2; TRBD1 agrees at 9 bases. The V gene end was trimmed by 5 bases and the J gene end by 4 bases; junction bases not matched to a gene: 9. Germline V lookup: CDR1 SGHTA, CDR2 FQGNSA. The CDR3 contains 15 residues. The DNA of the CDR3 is TGTGCCAGCAGCACCCCCGGGACAGGGACGTACGAGCAGTACTTC. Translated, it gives CASSTPGTGTYEQYF.

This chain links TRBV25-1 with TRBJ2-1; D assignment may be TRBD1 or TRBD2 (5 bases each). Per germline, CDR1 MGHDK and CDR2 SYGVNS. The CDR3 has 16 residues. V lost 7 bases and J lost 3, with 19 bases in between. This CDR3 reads CASKRAGTPIYNEQFF. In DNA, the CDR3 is TGTGCCAGCAAGAGGGCCGGGACCCCTATCTACAATGAGCAGTTCTTC.

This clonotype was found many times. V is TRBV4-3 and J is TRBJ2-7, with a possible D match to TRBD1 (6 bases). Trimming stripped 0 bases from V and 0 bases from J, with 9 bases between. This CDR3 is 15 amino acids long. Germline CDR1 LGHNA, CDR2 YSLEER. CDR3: CASSQDRGGSYEQYF. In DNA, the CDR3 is TGCGCCAGCAGCCAAGATCGAGGGGGCTCCTACGAGCAGTACTTC.

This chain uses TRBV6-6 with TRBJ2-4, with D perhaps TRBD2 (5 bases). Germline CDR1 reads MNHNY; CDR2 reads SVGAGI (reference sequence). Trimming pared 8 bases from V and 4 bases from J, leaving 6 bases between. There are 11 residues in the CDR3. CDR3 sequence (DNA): TGTGCCAGCGGACTTAAAAACATTCAGTACTTC. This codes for CASGLKNIQYF.